This T cell receptor (beta chain) stems from a study of T cell responses to AZD1222 COVID-19 vaccine. Germline V gene data show CDR1 as WNHNN and CDR2 as SYGVQD (reference sequence). Germline trimming cut 8 bases from V and 4 bases from J; bases unmatched to any gene: 11. The CDR3 is 14 residues long. This clone was seen only once. The antigen remains unidentified. Sequenced by immunoSEQ multiplex PCR; TCRdb stores in-frame clones only, minus some. The sample records about 110,000 clones, about 90% being singletons. Study findings and constraints: A reported finding is that nearly half of spike-specific TCRs target unmutated variant regions. Only a handful of AZD1222 recipients tested seropositive at baseline.

The clonotype originates from an adult who received the AZD1222 COVID-19 vaccine. This chain joins TRBV10-1 and TRBJ2-7, with 7 bases fitting TRBD1. The material sequenced was peripheral blood, taken 28 days after the second AZD1222 dose. CDR3 region: CASGPTGFGYEQYF. Here the CDR3 DNA reads TGCGCCAGCGGACCGACAGGGTTTGGGTACGAGCAGTACTTC.